This is a list of T cell receptor beta chains from one sample in a study of metastatic and nonmetastatic thyroid tumors. TCRdb redid the clone calls on the PCR reads using MiXCR. The repertoire holds some 20,000 clones, with around a fifth as singletons. The sample comprised tumor tissue. These receptor sequences come from a female donor with papillary thyroid cancer or a benign thyroid nodule (not recorded which). Some clones in this sample may be carry-over from other donors' samples. Each CDR3 is given with its conserved first and last residue. The D gene is left open where the match is weak. The size field is filled for only some rows; it gives once, few, many or a size class.

V gene	J gene	D gene	clone size	CDR3 protein	CDR3 DNA
TRBV30	TRBJ1-1	-	many	CAWSVMGQTRTEAFF	TGTGCCTGGAGTGTAATGGGGCAGACGAGGACTGAAGCTTTCTTT
TRBV5-1	TRBJ2-5	-	-	CASRFDEQLQETQYF	TGCGCCAGTCGGTTTGACGAGCAACTCCAAGAGACCCAGTACTTC
TRBV20-1	TRBJ1-5	TRBD1	many	CSAKRTGNSNQPQHF	TGCAGTGCTAAAAGGACAGGCAATAGCAATCAGCCCCAGCATTTT
TRBV20-1	TRBJ2-5	-	many	CSAQPRRGDQVVETQYF	TGCAGTGCTCAACCTCGACGAGGGGACCAGGTGGTAGAGACCCAGTACTTC
TRBV2	TRBJ2-1	-	-	CASNVQGSNEQFF	TGTGCCAGCAATGTACAGGGTAGCAATGAGCAGTTCTTC
TRBV6-4	TRBJ2-1	-	-	CASSVRAGANDEQFF	TGTGCCAGCAGTGTTAGGGCAGGGGCCAACGATGAGCAGTTCTTC
TRBV6-5	TRBJ1-2	-	medium-sized	CASSYLRTGNYGYTF	TGTGCCAGCAGTTACCTAAGAACAGGGAACTATGGCTACACCTTC
TRBV20-1	TRBJ1-1	-	-	CSARGKHNKNTEAFF	TGCAGTGCTAGAGGAAAACACAACAAGAACACTGAAGCTTTCTTT
TRBV28	TRBJ2-7	TRBD1	few	CASSRDRGRYEQYF	TGTGCCAGCAGTAGGGACAGGGGGCGATACGAGCAGTACTTC
TRBV5-1	TRBJ2-6	-	-	CASSSEAFANVLTF	TGCGCCAGCAGCTCGGAGGCGTTTGCCAACGTCCTGACTTTC
TRBV11-1	TRBJ1-5	TRBD1	-	CASSQGGTGNNQPQHF	TGTGCCAGCAGCCAAGGTGGGACAGGGAATAATCAGCCCCAGCATTTT
TRBV2	TRBJ2-7	-	few	CASMAPDGYEQYF	TGTGCCAGCATGGCACCGGACGGCTACGAGCAGTACTTC
TRBV9	TRBJ2-7	-	-	CSSSTAGVSSYEQYF	TGTTCCAGCAGCACGGCCGGCGTGAGCTCCTACGAGCAGTACTTC
TRBV20-1	TRBJ1-1	-	-	CSARVGAGRYTEAFF	TGCAGTGCTAGAGTGGGGGCGGGGAGATACACTGAAGCTTTCTTT
TRBV6-2/TRBV6-3	TRBJ2-5	-	many	CASSPLDRLQETQYF	TGTGCCAGCAGTCCGCTTGACAGGCTCCAAGAGACCCAGTACTTC
TRBV11-2	TRBJ2-3	TRBD2	-	CAISYGASGNTQYF	TGTGCCATCAGCTATGGGGCTAGCGGGAATACGCAGTATTTT
TRBV13	TRBJ2-1	TRBD2	-	CASSPEGTSGMYEQFF	TGTGCCAGCAGCCCAGAGGGGACTAGCGGGATGTATGAGCAGTTCTTC
TRBV5-6	TRBJ1-5	-	-	CASRQQGRNQPQHF	TGTGCCAGCAGGCAACAGGGTCGGAATCAGCCCCAGCATTTT
TRBV2	TRBJ2-2	TRBD2	-	CASSAPPGLAGGTTGELFF	TGTGCCAGCAGTGCACCACCGGGACTAGCGGGGGGAACCACCGGGGAGCTGTTTTTT
TRBV27	TRBJ2-1	TRBD1	few	CASSTGWPGGEQFF	TGTGCCAGCAGTACCGGTTGGCCAGGGGGTGAGCAGTTCTTC
TRBV28	TRBJ1-6	-	-	CASSLYGQNKQRALHF	TGTGCCAGCAGTTTATACGGACAGAACAAACAGAGGGCCCTCCACTTT
TRBV9	TRBJ2-7	-	-	CASSTPGGAIYEQYF	TGTGCCAGCAGCACACCGGGTGGGGCTATCTACGAGCAGTACTTC
TRBV20-1	TRBJ2-5	-	-	CSVASGGGYQETQYF	TGCAGTGTGGCTAGCGGAGGGGGGTACCAAGAGACCCAGTACTTC
TRBV6-1	TRBJ1-5	-	-	CASSAAAGSNQPHHF	TGTGCCAGCAGTGCGGCAGCTGGGAGCAATCAGCCCCATCATTTT
TRBV5-6	TRBJ2-3	-	-	CASSRQSGGRDTQYF	TGTGCCAGCAGCCGACAATCGGGCGGGCGGGATACGCAGTATTTT
TRBV30	TRBJ2-5	-	medium-sized	CAGGRETQYF	TGTGCTGGAGGCCGGGAGACCCAGTACTTC
TRBV28	TRBJ2-7	TRBD1	few	CASSSQGRTYEQYF	TGTGCCAGCAGTTCACAGGGGCGGACCTACGAGCAGTACTTC
TRBV12-3/TRBV12-4	TRBJ2-5	TRBD2	-	CASSFQREGETQYF	TGTGCCAGCAGTTTCCAGCGGGAGGGGGAGACCCAGTACTTC
TRBV24-1	TRBJ1-1	-	-	CATSDLQGREAFF	TGTGCCACCAGTGATTTGCAGGGACGGGAAGCTTTCTTT
TRBV7-8	TRBJ2-7	-	-	CASSLVPELSEQYF	TGTGCCAGCAGCCTGGTTCCGGAGCTAAGCGAGCAGTACTTC
TRBV5-6	TRBJ1-4	-	-	CASSLAGGYGEKLFF	TGTGCCAGCAGCTTGGCCGGGGGGTACGGTGAAAAACTGTTTTTT
TRBV5-1	TRBJ1-1	TRBD1	once	CASSPGQRMNTEAFF	TGCGCCAGCTCCCCGGGACAGCGTATGAACACTGAAGCTTTCTTT
TRBV6-2/TRBV6-3	TRBJ2-1	TRBD2	few	CASSYSGTSGLDEQFF	TGTGCCAGCAGTTATTCGGGGACTAGCGGGTTGGATGAGCAGTTCTTC
TRBV6-1	TRBJ2-5	-	few	CASSDPGSRENQYF	TGTGCCAGCAGTGACCCAGGGTCGCGTGAGAACCAGTACTTC
TRBV28	TRBJ2-7	TRBD2	few	CASSLVLLKQGLSYEQYF	TGTGCCAGCAGTTTGGTATTGCTTAAGCAGGGACTATCCTACGAGCAGTACTTC
TRBV7-9	TRBJ2-1	-	few	CASSGGSYNEQFF	TGTGCCAGCAGCGGGGGCTCCTACAATGAGCAGTTCTTC
TRBV4-1	TRBJ2-2	-	-	CASSQDPADNTGELFF	TGCGCCAGCAGCCAAGATCCCGCGGATAACACCGGGGAGCTGTTTTTT
TRBV5-4	TRBJ2-2	-	few	CASSLRGSYTGELFF	TGTGCCAGCAGCTTGAGGGGTTCCTACACCGGGGAGCTGTTTTTT
TRBV6-1	TRBJ1-1	-	-	CASSEFGVNTEAFF	TGTGCCAGCAGTGAATTTGGGGTGAACACTGAAGCTTTCTTT
TRBV29-1	TRBJ2-5	TRBD2	many	CSVRASGSWQETQYF	TGCAGCGTTAGGGCTAGCGGGAGTTGGCAAGAGACCCAGTACTTC
TRBV5-1	TRBJ2-3	-	-	CASSLVWDAQVGDTQYF	TGCGCCAGCAGCTTGGTCTGGGACGCCCAGGTAGGGGATACGCAGTATTTT
TRBV5-1	TRBJ2-1	TRBD1	-	CASSKAGTGVVYNEQFF	TGCGCCAGCAGCAAGGCGGGGACAGGGGTTGTCTACAATGAGCAGTTCTTC
TRBV4-1	TRBJ2-7	-	many	CASSHEQGSVFGEQYF	TGCGCCAGCAGCCACGAGCAGGGGAGCGTTTTCGGCGAGCAGTACTTC
TRBV25-1	TRBJ2-1	TRBD1	once	CASRRTLRTGGNSSYNEQFF	TGTGCCAGCAGAAGAACCCTCCGGACAGGGGGTAATAGCTCCTACAATGAGCAGTTCTTC
TRBV20-1	TRBJ2-3	TRBD2	-	CSVPTSGLTDTQYF	TGCAGTGTTCCGACTAGCGGGTTAACAGATACGCAGTATTTT
TRBV9	TRBJ1-2	TRBD1	-	CASCGRQGQAINYGYTF	TGTGCCAGCTGTGGGCGACAGGGACAAGCGATTAACTATGGCTACACCTTC
TRBV6-1	TRBJ2-3	-	medium-sized	CASSSPGDTQYF	TGTGCCAGCAGTTCCCCGGGAGATACGCAGTATTTT
TRBV6-2/TRBV6-3	TRBJ2-7	TRBD2	-	CASSRLAGGPFYEQYF	TGTGCCAGCAGTCGTCTAGCGGGGGGCCCCTTTTATGAGCAGTACTTC
TRBV6-1	TRBJ1-5	-	few	CASEGVGNQPQHF	TGTGCCAGCGAGGGGGTTGGCAATCAGCCCCAGCATTTT
TRBV11-2	TRBJ2-7	TRBD1	medium-sized	CASSPGTAGYEQYF	TGTGCCAGCAGCCCGGGGACAGCCGGTTACGAGCAGTACTTC
TRBV5-1	TRBJ2-7	-	-	CASSLAGGSSYEQYF	TGCGCCAGCAGCTTGGCCGGGGGAAGCTCCTACGAGCAGTACTTC
TRBV20-1	TRBJ2-5	TRBD2	many	CSARPSGSFETQYF	TGCAGTGCTAGACCTAGCGGGAGTTTTGAGACCCAGTACTTC
TRBV24-1	TRBJ1-2	TRBD1	-	CATSDPGQEGGYTF	TGTGCCACCAGTGATCCTGGACAGGAAGGAGGCTACACCTTC
TRBV5-1	TRBJ1-5	TRBD1	-	CASSSGTGINQPQHF	TGCGCCAGCAGCTCCGGGACAGGGATCAATCAGCCCCAGCATTTT
TRBV20-1	TRBJ2-7	TRBD1	-	CSARGGQGPYEQYF	TGCAGTGCTAGAGGTGGACAGGGTCCTTACGAGCAGTACTTC
TRBV20-1	TRBJ1-5	-	many	CSAPQGQSNQPQHF	TGCAGTGCCCCCCAGGGGCAGAGCAATCAGCCCCAGCATTTT
TRBV12-3/TRBV12-4	TRBJ2-3	-	few	CASSGSLPTDTQYF	TGTGCCAGCTCCGGCAGTCTCCCAACAGATACGCAGTATTTT
TRBV7-8	TRBJ2-1	TRBD2	-	CASSPGLAGEIEQFF	TGTGCCAGCAGCCCTGGACTAGCGGGAGAAATTGAGCAGTTCTTC